This T cell receptor (beta chain) was recorded in a study of post-analysis software for immune sequencing data. Across the whole study: Several disease courses (relapsing-remitting, secondary progressive and progressive-relapsing) of multiple sclerosis were included.

CDR3 length: 14 residues. Deletions cut 4 bases from V and 0 bases from J, with 7 bases between. Germline V gene data show CDR1 as SNHLY and CDR2 as FYNNEI. TCR beta cDNA libraries had unique molecular identifiers. TCRdb reprocessed the PCR reads via MiXCR and lists one record per CDR3 protein. The sample includes some 260,000 distinct CDR3 sequences, about 40% of them seen just once. As for this clonotype: The antigen is undetermined.

Study findings and constraints: Controls significantly exceeded multiple sclerosis patients in normalized Chao1 diversity. With TRBV5-6, TRBV5-1 and TRBV20-1 included, about 5 TRBV segments were more frequent in patients than in controls. Strong co-clustering by F measure was evident for samples that had been prepared in the same batch.

The specimen sequenced was blood. The TCR sequence derives from a girl aged 5-17 years with multiple sclerosis. The genes are TRBV2 and TRBJ1-3; a possible D gene is TRBD1 (5 bases). This CDR3 is CASSADSSGNTIYF. The CDR3 nucleotides are TGTGCCAGCAGTGCTGACAGCTCTGGAAACACCATATATTTT.